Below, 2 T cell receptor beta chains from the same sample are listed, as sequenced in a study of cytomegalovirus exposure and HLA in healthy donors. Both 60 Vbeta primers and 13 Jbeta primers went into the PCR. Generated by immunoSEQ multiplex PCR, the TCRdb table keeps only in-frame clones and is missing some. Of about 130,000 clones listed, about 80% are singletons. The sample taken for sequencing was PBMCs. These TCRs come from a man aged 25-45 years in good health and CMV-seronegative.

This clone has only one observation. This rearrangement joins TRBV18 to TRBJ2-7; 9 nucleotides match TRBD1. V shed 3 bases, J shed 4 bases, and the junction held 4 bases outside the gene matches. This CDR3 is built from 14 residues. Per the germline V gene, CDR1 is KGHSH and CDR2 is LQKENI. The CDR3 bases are TGTGCCAGCTCACCCGGGACAGGGAGGTACGAGCAGTACTTC. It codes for CASSPGTGRYEQYF.

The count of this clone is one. The CDR3 nucleotides read TGTGCCAGCAGTTTGGGTAGCGTCCTCGGGGAGCTGTTTTTT. Translating it yields CASSLGSVLGELFF. This chain joins TRBV28 and TRBJ2-2; weak D call: TRBD2 (5 bases). Germline V gives CDR1 MDHEN, CDR2 SYDVKM. The CDR3 spans 14 residues. With 3 bases removed from V and 7 bases from J, the gap between germline ends came to 12 bases.